Below, 23 T cell receptor beta chains from the same sample are listed, as sequenced in a study of cytomegalovirus exposure and HLA in healthy donors. The PCR had 60 Vbeta and 13 Jbeta primers. Assay used: immunoSEQ multiplex PCR; TCRdb lists only in-frame clones, some missing. The top ten hold 3% of the sample, which has more than 140,000 clones, over 60% seen once. The sample consisted of PBMCs. All receptors come from a woman in her twenties or thirties in good health and CMV-seropositive.

As for this clone: A single base separates this from a much larger clone, so it may be a read error. This chain connects TRBV9 to TRBJ2-7; 9 bases match TRBD1. V shed 4 bases and J 1 base; nucleotides not matched to a gene: 3. Germline CDR1 is SGDLS and CDR2 is YYNGEE. The CDR3 length is 14 residues. The CDR3 sequence is CASSPGTGSYEQYF. The CDR3 nucleotides read TGTGCCAGCAGCCCCGGGACAGGGTCCTACGAGCAGTACTTC.

V gene TRBV7-6 combines with J gene TRBJ2-7, with 7 positions matching TRBD2. The CDR3 is 12 residues long. CDR1 is SGHVS, CDR2 FNYEAQ, per germline. J lost 6 bases, V lost 5 bases, and 4 bases had no gene match. This CDR3 is CASSTGTTEQYF. DNA of the CDR3: TGTGCCAGCAGCACCGGGACTACCGAGCAGTACTTC.

This chain joins TRBV7-8 and TRBJ2-1, with 8 positions matching TRBD2. CDR3 length: 16 residues. The V gene end was trimmed by 5 bases and the J gene end by 0 bases; junction bases not matched to a gene: 6. The germline CDR1 and CDR2 sequences are SGHVS and FQNEAQ. The CDR3 DNA sequence: TGTGCCAGCAGCCGCGGGGGGACGAGCTCCTACAATGAGCAGTTCTTC. Amino acid sequence: CASSRGGTSSYNEQFF.

This chain's CDR3 is CASSQSKPPRSNQPQHF. The DNA of the CDR3 is TGTGCCAGCAGCCAATCGAAACCTCCACGGAGCAATCAGCCCCAGCATTTT. The rearrangement joins TRBV16 to TRBJ1-5; D gene uncertain. The length of the CDR3 is 17 residues. CDR1 KGHSY and CDR2 FQNENV come from the germline V gene. Trimming removed 0 bases from V and 1 base from J, with 13 bases in between.

The gene calls are TRBV7-9 and TRBJ1-1, with D possibly matching TRBD1 (6 bases). In germline, CDR1 is SEHNR, CDR2 FQNEAQ (reference sequence). This CDR3 contains 15 residues. V lost 2 bases and J lost 6, with 16 bases in between. The CDR3 region is CASSLIAGAMAEAFF. DNA for the CDR3: TGTGCCAGCAGCTTAATTGCAGGGGCTATGGCTGAAGCTTTCTTT.

The rearrangement joins TRBV7-6 to TRBJ2-7; 11 bases line up with TRBD1. The CDR3 consists of 15 residues. The germline V gene encodes CDR1 SGHVS and CDR2 FNYEAQ. The ends lost 5 bases at V and 1 base at J; junction bases unmatched: 4. CDR3 region: CASSLGTGGSYEQYF. CDR3 sequence (DNA): TGTGCCAGCAGCCTTGGGACAGGGGGATCCTACGAGCAGTACTTC.

The chain recombines TRBV30 with TRBJ2-7; weak D call: TRBD1 (6 bases). The CDR3 runs to 13 residues. Germline values: CDR1 GTSNPN, CDR2 SVGIG (reference sequence). V was cut by 3 bases and J by 0 bases, with 9 bases left in between. The CDR3 loop is CAWSADSSYEQYF. As DNA, the CDR3 is TGTGCCTGGAGCGCGGACAGCTCCTACGAGCAGTACTTC.

This clone was counted a few times. This chain connects TRBV2 to TRBJ1-5; TRBD1 is a possible D gene (6 bases). CDR3 length equals 15 residues. CDR1 is SNHLY and CDR2 is FYNNEI in the germline V gene. The germline V and J ends were trimmed by 4 bases and 6 bases, with 16 bases remaining between them. The CDR3 is CASSGQAQVFQPQHF. The CDR3 nucleotides read TGTGCCAGCAGTGGACAGGCTCAGGTTTTTCAGCCCCAGCATTTT.

In its sample, this clone was seen a few times. Other DNA sequences in the sample encode the same CDR3. The chain links TRBV5-1 to TRBJ2-2; TRBD1 aligns across 8 bases. CDR1 is SGHRS and CDR2 is YFSETQ in the germline V gene. Trimming took 7 bases from V and 1 from J; bases not matched to a gene: 3. This CDR3 comprises 14 residues. CDR3 coding DNA: TGCGCCAGCTCTGGGACAGGGAACACCGGGGAGCTGTTTTTT. Protein: CASSGTGNTGELFF. Full variable domain (missing parts from reference TRBV5-1 and TRBJ2-2): KAGVTQTPRYLIKTRGQQVTLSCSPISGHRSVSWYQQTPGQGLQFLFEYFSETQRNKGNFPGRFSGRQFSNSRSEMNVSTLELGDSALYLCASSGTGNTGELFFGEGSRLTVL.

The chain couples TRBV4-2 to TRBJ1-5; D gene ambiguous. The CDR3 totals 14 residues. Trimming removed 0 bases at V and 4 bases at J, with 7 bases between. Germline CDR1 and CDR2: LGHNA and YNFKEQ. CDR3 bases: TGTGCCAGCAGCCAAGATCCGGGTAATCAGCCCCAGCATTTT. It is translated as CASSQDPGNQPQHF.

The chain is built from TRBV5-6 and TRBJ2-5; TRBD2 matches 14 bases. Germline CDR1 and CDR2: SGHDT and YYEEEE. The ends lost 4 bases at V and 7 bases at J; junction bases unmatched: 6. The CDR3 covers 15 residues. This chain's CDR3 is CASSPGLAGGVTQYF. The CDR3 DNA reads as TGTGCCAGCAGCCCCGGACTAGCGGGAGGTGTGACCCAGTACTTC.

The chain links TRBV6-1 to TRBJ2-5; possibly TRBD2 for D (5 bases). Germline assignment: CDR1 MNHNS and CDR2 SASEGT. The CDR3 is 12 residues long. V shed 3 bases and J shed 11 bases, with 13 bases lying between them. CDR3 sequence reads: CASSDQTNRQYF. The DNA of the CDR3 is TGTGCCAGCAGTGACCAGACTAACCGGCAGTACTTC.

V and J are TRBV18 and TRBJ1-4, with 8 bases matching TRBD1. Germline CDR1 KGHSH, CDR2 LQKENI. The CDR3 loop spans 15 amino acids. Trimming removed 2 bases from V and 10 bases from J; junction bases left unmatched: 9. CDR3 nucleotide sequence: TGTGCCAGCTCACCAGGACATTTACAGGGGGGAAAACTGTTTTTT. It specifies CASSPGHLQGGKLFF.

The chain has TRBV5-6 and TRBJ2-1; 8 positions match TRBD1. The CDR3 is made up of 16 amino acids. CDR1 and CDR2 from the germline V gene are SGHDT and YYEEEE. J lost 4 bases, V lost 4 bases, and 10 bases had no gene match. The CDR3 loop is CASSITGGKTYNEQFF. The DNA for the CDR3 is TGTGCCAGCAGCATAACAGGGGGGAAGACTTACAATGAGCAGTTCTTC.

The V call is TRBV19, the J call TRBJ2-1; D possibly corresponds to TRBD2 (6 bases). CDR1 is LNHDA and CDR2 is SQIVND in the germline V gene (reference sequence). The CDR3 is made up of 14 amino acids. Between the trimmed V and J ends, which lost 6 bases and 6 bases, there was a span of 15 bases. CDR3 in DNA: TGTGCCAGTAGAGGGACTTTCTCTAGCAATGAGCAGTTCTTC. Amino acid sequence: CASRGTFSSNEQFF.

The chain joins TRBV5-6 to TRBJ2-7, with a possible D match to TRBD2 (6 bases). This CDR3 has 13 residues. Germline CDR1 and CDR2: SGHDT and YYEEEE. Trimming left V 0 bases short and J 7 bases short, with 11 bases between. The DNA of the CDR3 is TGTGCCAGCAGCTTGGGGGGGGAAGAAGAGCAGTACTTC. Amino acid sequence: CASSLGGEEEQYF.

The chain carries TRBV11-3 and TRBJ2-4; 8 positions agree with TRBD1. The CDR3 runs to 14 residues. CDR1 is SGHNT and CDR2 is YENEEA in the germline V gene. V was pared by 5 bases and J by 5 bases, with 5 bases of the junction left unmatched. This CDR3 reads CASSPRGPQNIQYF. The CDR3 DNA reads as TGTGCCAGCAGCCCCAGGGGGCCCCAAAACATTCAGTACTTC.

This chain uses TRBV9 with TRBJ1-2; D unclear. Germline-derived CDR1 and CDR2 are SGDLS and YYNGEE. The CDR3 consists of 12 residues. Trimming shortened V by 0 bases and J by 4 bases, and 4 bases separated the two germline ends. The CDR3 loop is CASSVGGYGYTF. The DNA of the CDR3 is TGTGCCAGCAGCGTAGGAGGCTATGGCTACACCTTC.

This clone was seen once. The V call is TRBV7-2, the J call TRBJ2-1, with D possibly matching TRBD2 (7 bases). Per germline, CDR1 SGHTA and CDR2 FQGNSA. This CDR3 is 13 amino acids long. The germline V and J ends were trimmed by 8 bases and 9 bases, with 17 bases remaining between them. The CDR3 DNA reads as TGTGCCAGCGAAACTAGGGGGGGGGCTGAGCAGTTCTTC. Protein product: CASETRGGAEQFF.

This chain uses TRBV6-1 with TRBJ1-4; possibly TRBD1 for D (6 bases). The CDR3 runs 14 residues. Between the trimmed V and J ends, which lost 2 bases and 8 bases, there was a span of 12 bases. Germline-derived CDR1 and CDR2 are MNHNS and SASEGT. In DNA form, the CDR3 reads TGTGCCAGCAGTGAATTGGGGGCAGGAGAAAAACTGTTTTTT. Encoded protein: CASSELGAGEKLFF.

In this sample, this clone turned up a few times. The chain has TRBV2 and TRBJ1-1; 9 bases agree with TRBD1. The germline CDR1 and CDR2 sequences are SNHLY and FYNNEI. The trim removed 2 bases at V and 6 bases at J, leaving 7 bases unmatched. The CDR3 is made up of 15 amino acids. This CDR3 is CASSERGQGLSEAFF. The CDR3 DNA sequence: TGTGCCAGCAGTGAACGGGGACAGGGTCTCTCTGAAGCTTTCTTT.

The chain has TRBV5-1 and TRBJ1-2; 8 bases are shared with TRBD1. The trim removed 8 bases at V and 3 bases at J, leaving 21 bases unmatched. The CDR3 length is 18 residues. Germline CDR1 is SGHRS and CDR2 is YFSETQ. The CDR3 sequence: CASAGPRTGGNRHYGYTF. The CDR3 nucleotides are TGCGCCAGTGCCGGACCCCGAACAGGGGGGAATAGGCACTATGGCTACACCTTC. Full variable domain (outside the CDR3, taken from reference TRBV5-1 and TRBJ1-2): KAGVTQTPRYLIKTRGQQVTLSCSPISGHRSVSWYQQTPGQGLQFLFEYFSETQRNKGNFPGRFSGRQFSNSRSEMNVSTLELGDSALYLCASAGPRTGGNRHYGYTFGSGTRLTVV.

This chain uses TRBV11-2 with TRBJ2-3; D may be TRBD2 (5 bases). The germline V and J ends were trimmed by 11 bases and 3 bases, with 9 bases remaining between them. Germline values: CDR1 SGHAT, CDR2 FQNNGV. The CDR3 loop spans 11 amino acids. The CDR3 loop is CAFRETDTQYF. CDR3 nucleotides: TGTGCCTTTAGGGAGACAGATACGCAGTATTTT.